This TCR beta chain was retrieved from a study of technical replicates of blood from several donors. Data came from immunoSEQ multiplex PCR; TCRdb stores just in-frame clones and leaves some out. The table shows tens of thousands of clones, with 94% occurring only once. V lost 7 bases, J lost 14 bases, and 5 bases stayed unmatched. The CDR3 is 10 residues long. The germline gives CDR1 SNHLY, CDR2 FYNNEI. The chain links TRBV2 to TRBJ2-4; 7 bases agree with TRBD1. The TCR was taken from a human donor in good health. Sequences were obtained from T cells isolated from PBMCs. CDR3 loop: CASTGGRKYF. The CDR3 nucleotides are TGTGCCAGCACAGGGGGAAGAAAGTACTTC.